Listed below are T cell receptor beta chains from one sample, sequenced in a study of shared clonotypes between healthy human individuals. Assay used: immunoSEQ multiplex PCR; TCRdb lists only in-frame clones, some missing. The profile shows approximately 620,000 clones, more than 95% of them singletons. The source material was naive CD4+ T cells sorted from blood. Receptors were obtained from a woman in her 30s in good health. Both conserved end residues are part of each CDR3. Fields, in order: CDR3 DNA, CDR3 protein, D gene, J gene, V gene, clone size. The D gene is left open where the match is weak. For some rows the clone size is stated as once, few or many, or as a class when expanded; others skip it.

DNA: TGTGCCAGCAGCTTAGTTCAAGGCTCTGAGCAGTTCTTC
CDR3: CASSLVQGSEQFF
D: .
J: TRBJ2-1
V: TRBV11-3
size: .

DNA: TGTGCCAGCAGTACCTCCGGGAAGCGAGAGACCCAGTACTTC
CDR3: CASSTSGKRETQYF
D: .
J: TRBJ2-5
V: TRBV28
size: .

DNA: TGTGCCGTTACTCGGACAGGGGGAAGCACAGATACGCAGTATTTT
CDR3: CAVTRTGGSTDTQYF
D: TRBD1
J: TRBJ2-3
V: TRBV7-6
size: .

DNA: TGTGCCAGCAGAAACCGGGACGGAGCCCACAATGAGCAGTTCTTC
CDR3: CASRNRDGAHNEQFF
D: .
J: TRBJ2-1
V: TRBV2
size: .

DNA: TGTGCCAGCAGTTTATCGATGGCGGGAGGGCCCTCCGGGGAGCTGTTTTTT
CDR3: CASSLSMAGGPSGELFF
D: TRBD2
J: TRBJ2-2
V: TRBV27
size: .

DNA: TGCGCCAGCAGCTTTGCGGGAGGGCCGGGCGCCGGGGAGCTGTTTTTT
CDR3: CASSFAGGPGAGELFF
D: TRBD2
J: TRBJ2-2
V: TRBV5-1
size: .

DNA: TGTGCCAGCAGCTTAGGTCATGGCTACACCTTC
CDR3: CASSLGHGYTF
D: .
J: TRBJ1-2
V: TRBV7-9
size: .

DNA: TGTGCCAGCAGTTTATCCGGCGGGACTAGCGGGATATACAATGAGCAGTTCTTC
CDR3: CASSLSGGTSGIYNEQFF
D: TRBD2
J: TRBJ2-1
V: TRBV28
size: once

DNA: TGTGCCAGTAGTATAGGGGATCAGCCCCAGCATTTT
CDR3: CASSIGDQPQHF
D: .
J: TRBJ1-5
V: TRBV19
size: .

DNA: TGCAGCGGTAGACAGAGCTCCTACAATGAGCAGTTCTTC
CDR3: CSGRQSSYNEQFF
D: .
J: TRBJ2-1
V: TRBV29-1
size: .

DNA: TGTGCCAGCAGCATAACTAGCGGCACTTACAATGAGCAGTTCTTC
CDR3: CASSITSGTYNEQFF
D: TRBD2
J: TRBJ2-1
V: TRBV5-4
size: .

DNA: TGTGCCAGCAGCGTTCCCGGGACTGTAATACACGAGCAGTACTTC
CDR3: CASSVPGTVIHEQYF
D: .
J: TRBJ2-7
V: TRBV5-4
size: .

DNA: TGTGCCAGCTCACTTATATCGGGAGGTCTGAACAATGAGCAGTTCTTC
CDR3: CASSLISGGLNNEQFF
D: TRBD2
J: TRBJ2-1
V: TRBV18
size: .

DNA: TGCGCCAGCAGCTTGGCCAGCAGGGCCTATTCACCCCTCCACTTT
CDR3: CASSLASRAYSPLHF
D: .
J: TRBJ1-6
V: TRBV5-1
size: .

DNA: TGCGCCAGCAGCTTGGCAAGACAGGATCGTACCTACGAGCAGTACTTC
CDR3: CASSLARQDRTYEQYF
D: .
J: TRBJ2-7
V: TRBV5-1
size: .

DNA: TGCGCCTCCTGGGGCCGGGAGGGTCCCCTTTACGAGCAGTACTTC
CDR3: CASWGREGPLYEQYF
D: TRBD2
J: TRBJ2-7
V: TRBV10-2
size: .

DNA: TGTGCCAGCAGCCGCCGGGAGGGGGAGCAGTACTTC
CDR3: CASSRREGEQYF
D: TRBD2
J: TRBJ2-7
V: TRBV7-9
size: .

DNA: TGTGCCAGCAGCTCCACCCGACTTGGGGAGACCCAGTACTTC
CDR3: CASSSTRLGETQYF
D: .
J: TRBJ2-5
V: TRBV7-8
size: .

DNA: TGTGCCAGTAGTCCCTCCCCGAGGGCCCCCTTGTTCGAGCAGTACTTC
CDR3: CASSPSPRAPLFEQYF
D: .
J: TRBJ2-7
V: TRBV19
size: .

DNA: TGTGCCAGCATTACGGGACAGGGGGTGTACTACGAGCAGTACTTC
CDR3: CASITGQGVYYEQYF
D: TRBD1
J: TRBJ2-7
V: TRBV28
size: .

DNA: TGTGCCAGCAGTGGGAGAAACACCATATATTTT
CDR3: CASSGRNTIYF
D: .
J: TRBJ1-3
V: TRBV28
size: .

DNA: TGTGCCAGCAGCGTGAACAGGGATACTGAAGCTTTCTTT
CDR3: CASSVNRDTEAFF
D: .
J: TRBJ1-1
V: TRBV28
size: .

DNA: TGTGCCAGCAGCAGGGGGGGGGTAGCCCAAGAGACCCAGTACTTC
CDR3: CASSRGGVAQETQYF
D: .
J: TRBJ2-5
V: TRBV7-2
size: .

DNA: TGTGCCAGCAGCCAAGAGGAGGACCCTCATTATGAGCAGTTCTTC
CDR3: CASSQEEDPHYEQFF
D: .
J: TRBJ2-1
V: TRBV4-2
size: .

DNA: TGTGCCAGCAGCTTAGCGCTGAGGGACAGCACTCTTAATGAGCAGTTCTTC
CDR3: CASSLALRDSTLNEQFF
D: TRBD1
J: TRBJ2-1
V: TRBV7-6
size: .

DNA: TGTGCCAGCAGTTTAGGGACCGGGACTAGCGGGAGCTACGAGCAGTACTTC
CDR3: CASSLGTGTSGSYEQYF
D: TRBD2
J: TRBJ2-7
V: TRBV28
size: .

DNA: TGTGCCAGCAGTGAAATCGGAGGACCTTCTGGAAACACCATATATTTT
CDR3: CASSEIGGPSGNTIYF
D: .
J: TRBJ1-3
V: TRBV25-1
size: once

DNA: TGTGCCAGCAGGTTACAGACCGGAGAGCCCCAGCATTTT
CDR3: CASRLQTGEPQHF
D: .
J: TRBJ1-5
V: TRBV27
size: .

DNA: TGTGCCAGCAGCGTAGGACAGGGCTCGAACACCGGGGAGCTGTTTTTT
CDR3: CASSVGQGSNTGELFF
D: TRBD1
J: TRBJ2-2
V: TRBV9
size: once

DNA: TGTGCCAGCAGTGAAGCGCTTAGGACTGTAAATGAGCAGTTCTTC
CDR3: CASSEALRTVNEQFF
D: .
J: TRBJ2-1
V: TRBV2
size: .

DNA: TGTGCCAGCAGTTTAGTACAGGGGGCTTACGAGCAGTACTTC
CDR3: CASSLVQGAYEQYF
D: TRBD1
J: TRBJ2-7
V: TRBV28
size: .

DNA: TGTGCCAGCAGTAGGGGGGGGACTGAAGCTTTCTTT
CDR3: CASSRGGTEAFF
D: .
J: TRBJ1-1
V: TRBV28
size: .

DNA: TGTGCCAGCAGGTCAGGACAGGGCTCCTACAATGAGCAGTTCTTC
CDR3: CASRSGQGSYNEQFF
D: TRBD1
J: TRBJ2-1
V: TRBV2
size: .

DNA: TGTGCCAGCTCCCTTAACGTTGGGGGGGACAATCAGCCCCAGCATTTT
CDR3: CASSLNVGGDNQPQHF
D: .
J: TRBJ1-5
V: TRBV18
size: .

DNA: TGTGCCAGCAGTTCGAGCGGGAGTCGGAGCGAGCAGTACTTC
CDR3: CASSSSGSRSEQYF
D: TRBD2
J: TRBJ2-7
V: TRBV27
size: .

DNA: TGCAGCGTTGTCGAGGGCAGAAACTATGGCTACACCTTC
CDR3: CSVVEGRNYGYTF
D: .
J: TRBJ1-2
V: TRBV29-1
size: .

DNA: TGTGCCAGCAGTGGATACGAGCAGTACTTC
CDR3: CASSGYEQYF
D: .
J: TRBJ2-7
V: TRBV28
size: few

DNA: TGCGCCAGCAGCCAGGGACTAGCGGGACACGAGCAGTTCTTC
CDR3: CASSQGLAGHEQFF
D: TRBD2
J: TRBJ2-1
V: TRBV4-1
size: .

DNA: TGTGCCAGCAGCTTAGAGACTAGGCTTTCCACAGATACGCAGTATTTT
CDR3: CASSLETRLSTDTQYF
D: .
J: TRBJ2-3
V: TRBV11-2
size: .

DNA: TGCGCCAGCAGCTCGGGACAGGGAAATGAAAACCTGTTTTTT
CDR3: CASSSGQGNENLFF
D: TRBD1
J: TRBJ1-4
V: TRBV5-1
size: .

DNA: TGTGCCAGCAGTTACTCGACCAGGATTTCCTACGAGCAGTACTTC
CDR3: CASSYSTRISYEQYF
D: .
J: TRBJ2-7
V: TRBV6-5
size: .

DNA: TGTGCCAGCTCAGCGGGAGGGCACACCGGGGAGCTGTTTTTT
CDR3: CASSAGGHTGELFF
D: TRBD2
J: TRBJ2-2
V: TRBV7-2
size: .

DNA: TGTGCCAGCAGGCCGCCCGGTTACACCGGGGAGCTGTTTTTT
CDR3: CASRPPGYTGELFF
D: .
J: TRBJ2-2
V: TRBV27
size: once

DNA: TGTGCCAGCAGCAACCTTAGTGGGAAGAATCAGCCCCAGCATTTT
CDR3: CASSNLSGKNQPQHF
D: .
J: TRBJ1-5
V: TRBV11-2
size: .